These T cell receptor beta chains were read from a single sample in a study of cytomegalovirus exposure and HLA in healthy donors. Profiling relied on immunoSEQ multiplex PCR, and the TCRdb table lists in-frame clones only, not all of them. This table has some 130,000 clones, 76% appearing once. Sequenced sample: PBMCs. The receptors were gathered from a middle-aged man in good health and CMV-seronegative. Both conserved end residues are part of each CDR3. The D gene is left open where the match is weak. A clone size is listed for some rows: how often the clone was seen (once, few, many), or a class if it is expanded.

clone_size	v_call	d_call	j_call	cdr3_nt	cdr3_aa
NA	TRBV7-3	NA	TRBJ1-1	TGTGCCAGCAGTCCCATGGGGGCGGACACTGAAGCTTTCTTT	CASSPMGADTEAFF
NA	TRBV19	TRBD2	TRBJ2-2	TGTGCCAGTAGTGGTCGCGGGCGGGGGACCGTGGGGGAGCTGTTTTTT	CASSGRGRGTVGELFF
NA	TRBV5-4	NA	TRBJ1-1	TGTGCCAGCAGCTTTACAAGTAACACTGAAGCTTTCTTT	CASSFTSNTEAFF
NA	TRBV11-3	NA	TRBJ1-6	TGTGCCAGCAGCTTAGATCTCGTTCCGAGTTCACCCCTCCACTTT	CASSLDLVPSSPLHF
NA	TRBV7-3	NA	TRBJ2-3	TGTGCCAGCAGCCCCTCCACAGATACGCAGTATTTT	CASSPSTDTQYF
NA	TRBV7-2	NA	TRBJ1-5	TGTGCCAGCAGCTTAGCCCAGGAAAGTTATAGCAATCAGCCCCAGCATTTT	CASSLAQESYSNQPQHF
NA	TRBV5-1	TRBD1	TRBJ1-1	TGCGCCAGCAGCTTCGGACAGGCCAACACTGAAGCTTTCTTT	CASSFGQANTEAFF
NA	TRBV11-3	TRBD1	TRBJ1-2	TGTGCCAGCAGCTTTAGGACAGGGGATCATGGCTACACCTTC	CASSFRTGDHGYTF
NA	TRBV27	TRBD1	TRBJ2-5	TGTGCCAGCAGTTTCACCGGACAGGGGGCAGAGACCCAGTACTTC	CASSFTGQGAETQYF
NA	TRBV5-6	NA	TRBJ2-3	TGTGCCAGCAGCTTTGGCGGAGATACGCAGTATTTT	CASSFGGDTQYF
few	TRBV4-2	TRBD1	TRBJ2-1	TGTGCCAGCAGCCAAGATCTCGGACAGGGAGGCTACAATGAGCAGTTCTTC	CASSQDLGQGGYNEQFF
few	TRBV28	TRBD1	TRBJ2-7	TGTGCCAGCAGTTTCGACAGGGTAATCTACGAGCAGTACTTC	CASSFDRVIYEQYF
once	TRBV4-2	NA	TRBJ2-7	TGTGCCAGCAGCCCCCCCCACGGGAGTGACTCCTACGAGCAGTACTTC	CASSPPHGSDSYEQYF
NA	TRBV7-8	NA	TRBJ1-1	TGTGCCAGCAGCCGTAGCTACAGGGTAGGAGCTTTCTTT	CASSRSYRVGAFF
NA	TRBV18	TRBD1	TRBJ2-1	TGTGCCAGCTCACCCCGGGACAGGGGGCTGAGCAATGAGCAGTTCTTC	CASSPRDRGLSNEQFF